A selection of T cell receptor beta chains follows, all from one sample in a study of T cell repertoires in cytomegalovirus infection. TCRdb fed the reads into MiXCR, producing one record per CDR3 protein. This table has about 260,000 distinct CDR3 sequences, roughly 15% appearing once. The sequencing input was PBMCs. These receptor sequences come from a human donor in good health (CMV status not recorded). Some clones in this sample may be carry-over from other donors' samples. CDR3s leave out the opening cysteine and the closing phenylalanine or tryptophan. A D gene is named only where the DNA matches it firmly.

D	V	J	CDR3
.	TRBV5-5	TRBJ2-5	ASSLARGRPETQY
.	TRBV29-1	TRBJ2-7	SVEVILHEQY
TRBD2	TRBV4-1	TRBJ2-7	ASSQGLAGAFTPYEQY
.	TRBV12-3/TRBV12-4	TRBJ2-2	ASSLREQGTAGELF
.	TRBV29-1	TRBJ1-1	SVVGPGAF
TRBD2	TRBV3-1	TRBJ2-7	ASSQDILAGTEQY
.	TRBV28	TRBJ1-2	ASSLLGGSEYGYT
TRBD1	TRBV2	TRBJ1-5	ASSRQGVSNQPQH
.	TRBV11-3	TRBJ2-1	ASSSGTFSNEQF
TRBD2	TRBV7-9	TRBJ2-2	ASSSPGGSNTGELF
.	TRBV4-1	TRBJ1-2	ASSHRGSGYT
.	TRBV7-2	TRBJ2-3	ASSPRGVADTQY
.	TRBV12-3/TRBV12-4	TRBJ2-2	ASSLPINPNTGELF
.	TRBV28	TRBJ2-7	ASSLTGDSYEQY
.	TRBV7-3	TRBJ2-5	ASSLTGGLETQY
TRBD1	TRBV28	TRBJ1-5	ASSETTGYGNQPQH
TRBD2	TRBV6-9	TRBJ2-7	ASSYKTGTSGGSEQY
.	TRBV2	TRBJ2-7	ASSEEQGYEQY
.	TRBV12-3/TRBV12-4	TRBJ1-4	ASSSSYEKLF
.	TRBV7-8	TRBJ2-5	ASSLAWAEETQY
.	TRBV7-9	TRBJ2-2	ASSTRTLNTGELF
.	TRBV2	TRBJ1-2	ASKPTETYGYT
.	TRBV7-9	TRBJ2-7	ASSPTSRTLLSYEQY
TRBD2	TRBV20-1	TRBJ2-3	SASPGLAKTDTQY
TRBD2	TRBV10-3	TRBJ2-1	AISLAGGQYNEQF
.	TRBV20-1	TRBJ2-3	SAPGGRGTGTDTQY
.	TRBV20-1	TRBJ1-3	SARIGRGNTIY
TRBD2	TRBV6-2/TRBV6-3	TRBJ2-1	ASSPLAGGPLGQF
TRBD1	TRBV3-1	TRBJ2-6	ASSTTGAGANVLT
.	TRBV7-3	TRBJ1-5	ASSPAGGLGQPQH
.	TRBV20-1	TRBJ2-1	SASPGLKYNEQF
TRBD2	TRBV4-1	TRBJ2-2	ASSQDQVGSGRGGELF
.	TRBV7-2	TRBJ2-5	EYRGGMGETQY
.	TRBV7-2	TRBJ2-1	ASSRGSYNEQF
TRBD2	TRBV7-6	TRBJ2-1	ASSLVAGARGEQF
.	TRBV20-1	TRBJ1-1	SARRSLGTEAF
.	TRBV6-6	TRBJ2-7	ASSYPPQGTPYEQY
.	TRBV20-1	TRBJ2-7	SARPLNDEQY
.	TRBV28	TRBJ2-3	ASSSGAHTDTQY
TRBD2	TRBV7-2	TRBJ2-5	ASSLGAGVGQETQY
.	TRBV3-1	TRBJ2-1	ASSQDLWGWQF